This TCR beta chain was sequenced for a study of cytomegalovirus exposure and HLA in healthy donors. Both 60 Vbeta primers and 13 Jbeta primers went into the PCR. Sequencing was performed with immunoSEQ multiplex PCR; in TCRdb, only in-frame clones are kept and a portion is missing. The sample comprises around 130,000 clones, roughly 9% of which are singletons, and 5% to 6.5% rests with the top ten. This clone showed up just a few times. The target antigen is unknown. Findings of the study overall: At a 0.05 false discovery rate, a later analysis found around 15,000 TCR beta sequences to be associated with HLA alleles.

All the people who gave samples were healthy bone marrow donors. CDR1 and CDR2 (germline): MRHNA, SNTAGT. This CDR3 has 14 residues. Trimming removed 3 bases from V and 2 bases from J, with 8 bases in between. Sample: PBMCs. This clonotype was sampled from a middle-aged woman in good health and CMV-seropositive. This rearrangement joins TRBV6-4 to TRBJ1-5, with a weak D call TRBD1 (6 bases). The CDR3 region is CASSDEGGNQPQHF. Here the CDR3 DNA reads TGTGCCAGCAGTGATGAGGGGGGCAATCAGCCCCAGCATTTT.